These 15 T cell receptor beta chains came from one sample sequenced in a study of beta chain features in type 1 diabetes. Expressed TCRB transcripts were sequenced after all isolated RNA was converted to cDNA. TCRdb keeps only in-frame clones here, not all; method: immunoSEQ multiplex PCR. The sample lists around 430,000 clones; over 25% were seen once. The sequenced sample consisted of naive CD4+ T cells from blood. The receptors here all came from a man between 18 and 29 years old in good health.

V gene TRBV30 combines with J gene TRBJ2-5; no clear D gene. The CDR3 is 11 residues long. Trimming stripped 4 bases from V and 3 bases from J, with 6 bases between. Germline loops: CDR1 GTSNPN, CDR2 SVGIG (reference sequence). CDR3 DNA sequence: TGTGCCTGGAAGGTGGAAGAGACCCAGTACTTC. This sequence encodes CAWKVEETQYF.

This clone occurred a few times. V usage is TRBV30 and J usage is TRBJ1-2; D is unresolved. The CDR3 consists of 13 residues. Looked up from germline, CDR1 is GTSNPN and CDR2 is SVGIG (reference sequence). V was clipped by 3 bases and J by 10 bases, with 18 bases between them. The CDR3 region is CAWRDKAASDYTF. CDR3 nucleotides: TGTGCCTGGAGAGATAAGGCCGCCTCAGACTACACCTTC. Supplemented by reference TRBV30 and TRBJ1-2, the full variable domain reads SQTIHQWPATLVQPVGSPLSLECTVEGTSNPNLYWYRQAAGRGLQLLFYSVGIGQISSEVPQNLSASRPQDRQFILSSKKLLLSDSGFYLCAWRDKAASDYTFGSGTRLTVV.

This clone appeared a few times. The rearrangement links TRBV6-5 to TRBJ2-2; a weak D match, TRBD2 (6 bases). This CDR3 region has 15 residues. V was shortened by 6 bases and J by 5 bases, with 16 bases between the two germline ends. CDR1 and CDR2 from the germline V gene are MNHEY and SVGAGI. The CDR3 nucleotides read TGTGCCAGCAGGCGATCAGGAGGGAGGACCGGGGAGCTGTTTTTT. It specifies CASRRSGGRTGELFF.

CDR3 nucleotide sequence: TGTGCCAGCAGCTTAACCGCGGGGACCCCCTACGAGCAGTACTTC. It translates to CASSLTAGTPYEQYF. This chain links TRBV7-9 with TRBJ2-7; D may be TRBD2 (6 bases). Germline lookup yields CDR1 SEHNR and CDR2 FQNEAQ (reference sequence). The CDR3 has 15 amino acids. Trimming shortened V by 2 bases and J by 2 bases, and 13 bases separated the two germline ends.

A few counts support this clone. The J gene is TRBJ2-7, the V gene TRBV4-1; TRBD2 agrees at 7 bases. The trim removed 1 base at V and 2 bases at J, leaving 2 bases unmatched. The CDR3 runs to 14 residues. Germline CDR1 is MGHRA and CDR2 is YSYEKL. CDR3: CASSQGREAYEQYF. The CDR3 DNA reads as TGCGCCAGCAGCCAAGGTCGGGAGGCCTACGAGCAGTACTTC.

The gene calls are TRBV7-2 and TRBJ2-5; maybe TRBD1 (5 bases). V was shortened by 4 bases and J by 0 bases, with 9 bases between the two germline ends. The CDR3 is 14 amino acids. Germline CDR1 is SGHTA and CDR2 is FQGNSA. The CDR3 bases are TGTGCCAGCAGCTCCCCAGGGTACCAAGAGACCCAGTACTTC. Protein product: CASSSPGYQETQYF. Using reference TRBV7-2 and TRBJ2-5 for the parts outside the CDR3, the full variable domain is GAGVSQSPSNKVTEKGKDVELRCDPISGHTALYWYRQSLGQGLEFLIYFQGNSAPDKSGLPSDRFSAERTGGSVSTLTIQRTQQEDSAVYLCASSSPGYQETQYFGPGTRLLVL.

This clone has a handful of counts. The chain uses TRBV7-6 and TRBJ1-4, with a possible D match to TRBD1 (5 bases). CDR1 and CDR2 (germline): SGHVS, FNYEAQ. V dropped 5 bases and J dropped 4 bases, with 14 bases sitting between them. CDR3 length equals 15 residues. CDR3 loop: CASSAVWGVNEKLFF. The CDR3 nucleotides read TGTGCCAGCAGCGCCGTTTGGGGGGTTAATGAAAAACTGTTTTTT.

The CDR3 reads CASHEGGISYEQYF. The CDR3 region has the DNA TGTGCCAGCCATGAAGGGGGGATCTCCTACGAGCAGTACTTC. The rearrangement links TRBV7-2 to TRBJ2-7; the D gene could be TRBD1 or TRBD2 (6 bases each). Between the trimmed V and J ends, which lost 8 bases and 0 bases, there was a span of 14 bases. Germline CDR1 reads SGHTA; CDR2 reads FQGNSA. CDR3 length: 14 residues.

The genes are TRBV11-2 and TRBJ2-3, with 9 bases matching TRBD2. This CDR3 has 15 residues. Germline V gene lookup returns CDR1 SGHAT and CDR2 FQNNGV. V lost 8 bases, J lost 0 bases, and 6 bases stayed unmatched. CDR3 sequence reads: CASRAAGGSTDTQYF. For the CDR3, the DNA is TGTGCCAGCCGGGCGGCGGGAGGGAGCACAGATACGCAGTATTTT.

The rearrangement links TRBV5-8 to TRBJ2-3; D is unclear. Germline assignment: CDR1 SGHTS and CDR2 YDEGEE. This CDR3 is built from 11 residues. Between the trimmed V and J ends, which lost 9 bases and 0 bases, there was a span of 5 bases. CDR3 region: CATQSTDTQYF. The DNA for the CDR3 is TGTGCCACCCAAAGCACAGATACGCAGTATTTT.

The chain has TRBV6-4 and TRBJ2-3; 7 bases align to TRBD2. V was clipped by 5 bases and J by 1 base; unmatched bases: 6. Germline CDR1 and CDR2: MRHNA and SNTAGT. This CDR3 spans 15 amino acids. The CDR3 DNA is TGTGCCAGCAGTCCTCTAGCGGATCGCACAGATACGCAGTATTTT. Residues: CASSPLADRTDTQYF.

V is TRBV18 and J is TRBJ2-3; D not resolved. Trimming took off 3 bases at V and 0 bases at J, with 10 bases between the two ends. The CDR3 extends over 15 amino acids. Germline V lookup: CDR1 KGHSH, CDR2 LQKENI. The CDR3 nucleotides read TGTGCCAGCTCACCTCAGACCCTAAGCACAGATACGCAGTATTTT. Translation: CASSPQTLSTDTQYF.

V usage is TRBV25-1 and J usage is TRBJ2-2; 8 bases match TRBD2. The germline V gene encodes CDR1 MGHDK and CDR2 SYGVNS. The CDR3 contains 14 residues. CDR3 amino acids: CACRSSGDTGELFF. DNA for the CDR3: TGTGCTTGCAGGAGTAGCGGGGACACCGGGGAGCTGTTTTTT.

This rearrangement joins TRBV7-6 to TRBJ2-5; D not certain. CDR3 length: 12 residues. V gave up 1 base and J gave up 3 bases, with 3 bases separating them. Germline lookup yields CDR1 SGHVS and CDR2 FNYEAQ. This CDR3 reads CASSLGEETQYF. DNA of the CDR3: TGTGCCAGCAGCTTAGGCGAAGAGACCCAGTACTTC.

CDR3 protein: CASSLMTGTGSHNEQFF. The DNA for the CDR3 is TGTGCCAGCAGTTTGATGACCGGGACAGGGTCGCACAATGAGCAGTTCTTC. The rearrangement uses TRBV28 and TRBJ2-1; TRBD1 aligns across 9 bases. The CDR3 has 17 amino acids. The V and J ends lost 3 bases and 5 bases, in that order; junction bases with no gene match: 11. Germline V gene lookup returns CDR1 MDHEN and CDR2 SYDVKM.